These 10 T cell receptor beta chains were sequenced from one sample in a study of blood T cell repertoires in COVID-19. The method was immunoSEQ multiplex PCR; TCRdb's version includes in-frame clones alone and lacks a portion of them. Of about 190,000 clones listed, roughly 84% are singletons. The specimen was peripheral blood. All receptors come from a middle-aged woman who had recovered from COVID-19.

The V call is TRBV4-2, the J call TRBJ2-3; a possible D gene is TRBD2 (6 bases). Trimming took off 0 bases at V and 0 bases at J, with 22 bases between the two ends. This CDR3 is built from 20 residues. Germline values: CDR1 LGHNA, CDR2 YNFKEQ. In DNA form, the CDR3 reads TGTGCCAGCAGCCAAGATTTAATGGGGTTCGGGAGAGGGAGCACAGATACGCAGTATTTT. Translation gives CASSQDLMGFGRGSTDTQYF.

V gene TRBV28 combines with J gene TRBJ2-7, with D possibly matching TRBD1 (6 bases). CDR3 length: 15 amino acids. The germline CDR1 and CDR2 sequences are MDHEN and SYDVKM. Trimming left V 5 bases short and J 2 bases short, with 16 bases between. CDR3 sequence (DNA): TGTGCCAGCAGTACAAACAGGGTCGCGGCCTACGAGCAGTACTTC. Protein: CASSTNRVAAYEQYF. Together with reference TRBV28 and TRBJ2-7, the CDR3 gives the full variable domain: DVKVTQSSRYLVKRTGEKVFLECVQDMDHENMFWYRQDPGLGLRLIYFSYDVKMKEKGDIPEGYSVSREKKERFSLILESASTNQTSMYLCASSTNRVAAYEQYFGPGTRLTVT.

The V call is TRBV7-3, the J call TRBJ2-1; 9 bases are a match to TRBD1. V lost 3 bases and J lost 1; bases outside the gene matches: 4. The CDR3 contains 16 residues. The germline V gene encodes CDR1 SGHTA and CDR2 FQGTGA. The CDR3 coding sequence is TGTGCCAGCAGCTTCTCCGGGACAGGGTCCTACAATGAGCAGTTCTTC. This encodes CASSFSGTGSYNEQFF. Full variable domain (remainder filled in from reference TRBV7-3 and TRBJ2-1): GAGVSQTPSNKVTEKGKYVELRCDPISGHTALYWYRQSLGQGPEFLIYFQGTGAADDSGLPNDRFFAVRPEGSVSTLKIQRTERGDSAVYLCASSFSGTGSYNEQFFGPGTRLTVL.

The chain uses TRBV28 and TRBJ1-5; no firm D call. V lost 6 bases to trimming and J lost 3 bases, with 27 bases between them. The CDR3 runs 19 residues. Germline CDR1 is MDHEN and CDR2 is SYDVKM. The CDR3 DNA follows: TGTGCCAGCAGCTCTTGGGCCCTGCCGGGGAGGGTCATCAATCAGCCCCAGCATTTT. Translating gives CASSSWALPGRVINQPQHF.

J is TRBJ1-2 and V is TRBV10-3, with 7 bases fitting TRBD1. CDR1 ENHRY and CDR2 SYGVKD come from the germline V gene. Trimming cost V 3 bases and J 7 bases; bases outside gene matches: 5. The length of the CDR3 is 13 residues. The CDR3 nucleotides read TGTGCCATCAGTGATAGGGACAGAGGTGGCTACACCTTC. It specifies CAISDRDRGGYTF.

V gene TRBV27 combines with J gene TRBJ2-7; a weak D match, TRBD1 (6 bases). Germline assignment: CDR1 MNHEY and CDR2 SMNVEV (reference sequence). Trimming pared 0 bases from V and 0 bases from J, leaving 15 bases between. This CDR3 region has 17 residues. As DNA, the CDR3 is TGTGCCAGCAGTTTATCGGCCAGGACAGTGAACTCCTACGAGCAGTACTTC. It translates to CASSLSARTVNSYEQYF.

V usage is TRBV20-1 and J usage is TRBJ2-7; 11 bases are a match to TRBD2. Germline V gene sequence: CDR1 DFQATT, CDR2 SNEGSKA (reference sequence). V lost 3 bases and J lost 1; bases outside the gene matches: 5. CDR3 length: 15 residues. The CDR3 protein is CSASAASGRSYEQYF. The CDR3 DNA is TGCAGTGCTAGTGCGGCTAGCGGGAGGTCCTACGAGCAGTACTTC.

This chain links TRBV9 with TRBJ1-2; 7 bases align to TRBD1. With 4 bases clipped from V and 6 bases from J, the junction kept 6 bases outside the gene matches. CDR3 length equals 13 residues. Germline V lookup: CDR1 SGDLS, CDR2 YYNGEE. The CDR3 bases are TGTGCCAGCAGCCCCCCGACAGGGAATGGCTACACCTTC. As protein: CASSPPTGNGYTF.

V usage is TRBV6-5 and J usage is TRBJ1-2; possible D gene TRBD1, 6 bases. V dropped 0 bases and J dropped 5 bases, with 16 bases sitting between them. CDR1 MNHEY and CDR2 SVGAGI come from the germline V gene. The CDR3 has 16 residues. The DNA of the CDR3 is TGTGCCAGCAGTTACTCGTACAGGGCCACTTTGTATGGCTACACCTTC. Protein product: CASSYSYRATLYGYTF.

Here the CDR3 reads CASSLRQDEAFF. The DNA of the CDR3 is TGTGCCAGCAGCTTACGACAGGATGAAGCTTTCTTT. The chain recombines TRBV7-9 with TRBJ1-1; the D gene is possibly TRBD1 (6 bases). The germline gives CDR1 SEHNR, CDR2 FQNEAQ (reference sequence). The V and J ends lost 2 bases and 7 bases respectively, with 8 bases between them. The CDR3 extends over 12 amino acids.